This T cell receptor (beta chain) was captured in a study of blood T cell repertoires in COVID-19. Repertoires were generated with immunoSEQ multiplex PCR, while TCRdb's copy carries only in-frame clones and drops some. This sample has about 260,000 clones; approximately 90% occur once, and the top ten carry 2.5% to 3%. Germline loops: CDR1 MNHEY, CDR2 SVGEGT. This CDR3 contains 15 residues. V lost 6 bases to trimming and J lost 2 bases, with 17 bases between them. The receptor's source is a man aged 35-49 years who had been exposed to COVID-19. Source material: PBMCs or T cells enriched from blood (not recorded which). J is TRBJ2-7 and V is TRBV6-2 or TRBV6-3, with TRBD1 as a possible D gene (5 bases). The CDR3, as DNA: TGTGCCAGCAGCCCCGAGACAGAATTACCCTACGAGCAGTACTTC. The encoded protein is CASSPETELPYEQYF.